Detailed here is one TCR beta chain. Trimming removed 6 bases from V and 10 bases from J, with 14 bases in between. The CDR3 is 12 amino acids. Under the authors' procedure: From reference gene primer amplification, estimates of nucleated cell counts were derived. Assay used: immunoSEQ multiplex PCR; TCRdb lists only in-frame clones, some missing. V, J and clone size are taken as reported in that table, and D and trimming were inferred from the DNA itself. The table has over 450,000 clones, roughly nine tenths seen once. This record comes from a study of blood T cell repertoires in COVID-19. About the research overall: COVID-19 samples, acute and convalescent, were from the United States, Italy and Spain.

Patients in Seattle were enrolled during active infection, then followed longitudinally. This clonotype originated in a man between 18 and 29 years old with COVID-19, enrolled during active disease. The chain is built from TRBV12-3 or TRBV12-4 and TRBJ2-3; maybe TRBD2 (5 bases). Sequencing was performed on peripheral blood. The CDR3, as DNA: TGTGCCAGCAGCCACCCGGAGGCATCGCAGTATTTT. Translated, it gives CASSHPEASQYF.